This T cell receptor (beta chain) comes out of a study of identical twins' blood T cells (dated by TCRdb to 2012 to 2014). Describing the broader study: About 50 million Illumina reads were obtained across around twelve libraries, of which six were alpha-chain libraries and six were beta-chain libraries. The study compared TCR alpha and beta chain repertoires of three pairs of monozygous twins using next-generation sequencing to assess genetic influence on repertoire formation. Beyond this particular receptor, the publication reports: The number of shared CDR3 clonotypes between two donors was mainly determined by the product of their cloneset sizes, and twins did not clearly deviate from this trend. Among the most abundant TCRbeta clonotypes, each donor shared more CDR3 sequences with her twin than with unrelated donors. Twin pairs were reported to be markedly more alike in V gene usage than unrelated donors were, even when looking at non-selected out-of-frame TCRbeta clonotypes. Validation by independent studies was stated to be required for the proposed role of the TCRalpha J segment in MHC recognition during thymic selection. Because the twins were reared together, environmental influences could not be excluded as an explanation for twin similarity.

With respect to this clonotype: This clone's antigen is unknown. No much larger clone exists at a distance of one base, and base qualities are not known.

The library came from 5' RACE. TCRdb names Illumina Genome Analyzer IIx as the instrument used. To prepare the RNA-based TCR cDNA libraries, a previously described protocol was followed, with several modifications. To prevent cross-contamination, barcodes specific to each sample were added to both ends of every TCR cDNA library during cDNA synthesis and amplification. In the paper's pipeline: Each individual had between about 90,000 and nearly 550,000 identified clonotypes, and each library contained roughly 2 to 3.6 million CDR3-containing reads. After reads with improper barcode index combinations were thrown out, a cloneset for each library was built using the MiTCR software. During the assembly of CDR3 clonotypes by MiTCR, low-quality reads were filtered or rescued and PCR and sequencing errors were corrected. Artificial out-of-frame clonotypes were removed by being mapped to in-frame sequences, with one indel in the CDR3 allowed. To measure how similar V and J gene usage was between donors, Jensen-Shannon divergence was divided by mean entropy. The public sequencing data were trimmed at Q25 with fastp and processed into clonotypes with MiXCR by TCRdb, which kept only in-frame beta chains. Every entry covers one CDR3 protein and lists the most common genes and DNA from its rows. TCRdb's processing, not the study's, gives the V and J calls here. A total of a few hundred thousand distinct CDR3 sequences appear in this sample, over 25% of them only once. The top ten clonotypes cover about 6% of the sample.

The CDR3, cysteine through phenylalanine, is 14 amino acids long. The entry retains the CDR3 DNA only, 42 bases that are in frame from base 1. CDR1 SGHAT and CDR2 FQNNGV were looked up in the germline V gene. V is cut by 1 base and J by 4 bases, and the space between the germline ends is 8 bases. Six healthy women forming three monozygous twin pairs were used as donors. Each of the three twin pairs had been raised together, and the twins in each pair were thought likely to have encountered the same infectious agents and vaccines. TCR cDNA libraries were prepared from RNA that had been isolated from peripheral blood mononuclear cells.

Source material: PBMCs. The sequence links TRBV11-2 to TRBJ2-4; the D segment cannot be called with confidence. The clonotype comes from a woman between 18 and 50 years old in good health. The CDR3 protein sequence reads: CASSLGAGKNIQYF. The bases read TGTGCCAGCAGCTTAGGGGCAGGAAAAAACATTCAGTACTTC.